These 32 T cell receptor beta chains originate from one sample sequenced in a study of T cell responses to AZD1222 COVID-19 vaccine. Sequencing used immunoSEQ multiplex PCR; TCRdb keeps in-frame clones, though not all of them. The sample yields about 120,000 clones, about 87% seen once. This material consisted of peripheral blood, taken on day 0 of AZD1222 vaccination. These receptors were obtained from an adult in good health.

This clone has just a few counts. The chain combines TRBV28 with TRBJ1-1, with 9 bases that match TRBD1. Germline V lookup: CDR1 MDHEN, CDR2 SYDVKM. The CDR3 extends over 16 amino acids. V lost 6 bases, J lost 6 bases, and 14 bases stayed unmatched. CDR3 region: CASSQITGTGLAEAFF. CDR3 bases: TGTGCCAGCAGCCAGATAACCGGGACAGGGCTTGCTGAAGCTTTCTTT.

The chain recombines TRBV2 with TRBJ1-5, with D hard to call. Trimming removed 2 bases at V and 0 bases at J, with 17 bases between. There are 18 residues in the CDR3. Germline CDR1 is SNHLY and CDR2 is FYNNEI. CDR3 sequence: CASSERRGFADSNQPQHF. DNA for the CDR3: TGTGCCAGCAGTGAAAGGCGGGGATTTGCGGATAGCAATCAGCCCCAGCATTTT.

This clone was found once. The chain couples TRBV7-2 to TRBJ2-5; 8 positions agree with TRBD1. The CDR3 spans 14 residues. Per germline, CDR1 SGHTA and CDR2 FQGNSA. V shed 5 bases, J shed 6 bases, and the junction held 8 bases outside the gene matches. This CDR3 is CASSKPGQGQTQYF. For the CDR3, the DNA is TGTGCCAGCAGCAAACCTGGACAGGGACAGACCCAGTACTTC.

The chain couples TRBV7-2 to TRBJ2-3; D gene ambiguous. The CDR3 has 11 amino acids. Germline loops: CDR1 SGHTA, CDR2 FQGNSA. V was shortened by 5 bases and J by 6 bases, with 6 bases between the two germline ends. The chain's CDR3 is CASSGFDTQYF. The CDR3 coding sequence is TGTGCCAGCAGCGGGTTCGATACGCAGTATTTT. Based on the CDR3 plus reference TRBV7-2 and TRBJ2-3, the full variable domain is GAGVSQSPSNKVTEKGKDVELRCDPISGHTALYWYRQSLGQGLEFLIYFQGNSAPDKSGLPSDRFSAERTGGSVSTLTIQRTQQEDSAVYLCASSGFDTQYFGPGTRLTVL.

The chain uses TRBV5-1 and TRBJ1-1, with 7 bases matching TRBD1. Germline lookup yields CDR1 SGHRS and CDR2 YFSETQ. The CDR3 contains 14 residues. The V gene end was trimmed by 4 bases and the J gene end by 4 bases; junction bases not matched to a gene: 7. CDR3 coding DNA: TGCGCCAGCAGCAACCGACAGGGTAGCACTGAAGCTTTCTTT. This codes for CASSNRQGSTEAFF.

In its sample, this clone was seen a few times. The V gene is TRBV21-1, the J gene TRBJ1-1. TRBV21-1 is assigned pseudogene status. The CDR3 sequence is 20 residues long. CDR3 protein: CASSTSWKESPSMMNTEAFF. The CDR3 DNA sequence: TGTGCCAGCAGCACCTCCTGGAAGGAGAGTCCCTCCATGATGAACACTGAAGCTTTCTTT.

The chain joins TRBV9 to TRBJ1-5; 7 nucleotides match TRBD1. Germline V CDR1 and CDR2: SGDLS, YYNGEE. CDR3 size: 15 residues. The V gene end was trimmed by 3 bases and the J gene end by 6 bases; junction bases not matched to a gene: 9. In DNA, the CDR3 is TGTGCCAGCAGCGCAGTGACAGGGTTGAGTCAGCCCCAGCATTTT. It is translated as CASSAVTGLSQPQHF.

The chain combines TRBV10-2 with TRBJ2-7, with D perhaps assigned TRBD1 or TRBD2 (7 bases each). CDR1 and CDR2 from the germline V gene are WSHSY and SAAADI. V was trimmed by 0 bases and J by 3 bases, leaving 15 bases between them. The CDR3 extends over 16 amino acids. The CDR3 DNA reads TGCGCCAGCAGTGAGTCGGGGAGGGCAGGGGGCTACGAGCAGTACTTC. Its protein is CASSESGRAGGYEQYF.

The CDR3 spells CASSLYPAGEIDEQFF. The CDR3 bases are TGCGCCAGCAGCCTCTACCCCGCAGGGGAGATCGATGAGCAGTTCTTC. This chain uses TRBV4-1 with TRBJ2-1; weak D call: TRBD1 (6 bases). V was clipped by 4 bases and J by 8 bases, with 21 bases between them. Germline V lookup: CDR1 MGHRA, CDR2 YSYEKL. The CDR3 loop spans 16 amino acids.

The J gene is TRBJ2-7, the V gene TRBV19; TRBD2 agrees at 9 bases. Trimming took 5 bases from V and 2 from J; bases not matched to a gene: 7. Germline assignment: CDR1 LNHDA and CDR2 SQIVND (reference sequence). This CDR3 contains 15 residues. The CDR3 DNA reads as TGTGCCAGTAGTTCTACTAGCGGGTTCACCTACGAGCAGTACTTC. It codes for CASSSTSGFTYEQYF.

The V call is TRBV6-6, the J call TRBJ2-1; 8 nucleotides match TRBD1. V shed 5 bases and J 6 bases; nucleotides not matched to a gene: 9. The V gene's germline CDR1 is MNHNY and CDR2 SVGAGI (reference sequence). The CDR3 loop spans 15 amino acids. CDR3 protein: CASSPAGTGVNEQFF. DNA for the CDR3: TGTGCCAGCAGTCCAGCCGGGACAGGCGTCAATGAGCAGTTCTTC.

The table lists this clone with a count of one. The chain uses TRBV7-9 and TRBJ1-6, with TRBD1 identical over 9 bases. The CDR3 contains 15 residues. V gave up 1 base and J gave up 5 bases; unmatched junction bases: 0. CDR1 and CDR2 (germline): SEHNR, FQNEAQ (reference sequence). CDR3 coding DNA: TGTGCCAGCAGCTTAGGGGACAGGGATAATTCACCCCTCCACTTT. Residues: CASSLGDRDNSPLHF.

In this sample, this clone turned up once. CDR3 DNA sequence: TGTGCCATCAGGACGGACAGGGGGAACTATGGCTACACCTTC. Its protein is CAIRTDRGNYGYTF. V gene TRBV10-3 combines with J gene TRBJ1-2; 10 nucleotides match TRBD1. V was clipped by 6 bases and J by 2 bases; unmatched bases: 3. The germline V gene has CDR1 ENHRY and CDR2 SYGVKD. The CDR3 sequence is 14 residues long.

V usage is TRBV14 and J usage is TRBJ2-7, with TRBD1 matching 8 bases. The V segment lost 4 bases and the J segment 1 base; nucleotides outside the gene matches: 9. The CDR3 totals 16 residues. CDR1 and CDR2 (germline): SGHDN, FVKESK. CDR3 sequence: CASSLGGTGQSYEQYF. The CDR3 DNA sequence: TGTGCCAGCAGCCTTGGAGGGACAGGCCAGTCCTACGAGCAGTACTTC.

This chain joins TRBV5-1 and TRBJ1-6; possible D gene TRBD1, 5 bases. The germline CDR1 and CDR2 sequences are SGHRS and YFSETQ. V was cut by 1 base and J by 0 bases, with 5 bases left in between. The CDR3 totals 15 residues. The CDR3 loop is CASSLQGSYNSPLHF. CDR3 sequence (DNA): TGCGCCAGCAGCTTGCAGGGCTCCTATAATTCACCCCTCCACTTT.

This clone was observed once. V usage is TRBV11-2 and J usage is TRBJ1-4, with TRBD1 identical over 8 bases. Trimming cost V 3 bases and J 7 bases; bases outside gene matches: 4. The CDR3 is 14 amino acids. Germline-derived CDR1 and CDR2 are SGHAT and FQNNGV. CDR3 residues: CASSFQGAREKLFF. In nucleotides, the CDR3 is TGTGCCAGCAGCTTTCAGGGGGCGCGTGAAAAACTGTTTTTT. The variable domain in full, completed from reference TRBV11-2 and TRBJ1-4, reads EAGVAQSPRYKIIEKRQSVAFWCNPISGHATLYWYQQILGQGPKLLIQFQNNGVVDDSQLPKDRFSAERLKGVDSTLKIQPAKLEDSAVYLCASSFQGAREKLFFGSGTQLSVL.

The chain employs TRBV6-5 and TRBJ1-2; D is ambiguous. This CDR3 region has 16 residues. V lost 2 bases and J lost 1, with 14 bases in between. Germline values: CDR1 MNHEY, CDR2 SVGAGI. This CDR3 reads CASSYNRRTVNYGYTF. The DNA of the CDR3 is TGTGCCAGCAGTTACAATCGGCGGACCGTTAACTATGGCTACACCTTC.

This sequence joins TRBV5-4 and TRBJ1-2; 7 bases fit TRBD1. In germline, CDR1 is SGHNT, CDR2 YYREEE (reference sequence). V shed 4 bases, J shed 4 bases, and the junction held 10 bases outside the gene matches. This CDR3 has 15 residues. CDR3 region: CASSLYRGQGYGYTF. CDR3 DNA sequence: TGTGCCAGCAGCCTCTACAGGGGTCAGGGCTATGGCTACACCTTC.

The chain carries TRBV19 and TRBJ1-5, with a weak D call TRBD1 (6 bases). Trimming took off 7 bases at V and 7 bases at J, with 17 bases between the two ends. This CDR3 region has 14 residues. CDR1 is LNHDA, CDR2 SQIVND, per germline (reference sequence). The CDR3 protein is CASTLQGRGQPQHF. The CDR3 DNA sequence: TGTGCCAGTACCCTACAGGGAAGGGGCCAGCCCCAGCATTTT.

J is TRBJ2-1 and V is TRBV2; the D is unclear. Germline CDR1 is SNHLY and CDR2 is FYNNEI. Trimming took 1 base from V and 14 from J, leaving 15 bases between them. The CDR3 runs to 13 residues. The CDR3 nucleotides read TGTGCCAGCAGTGAAGAGGGTGCGTCGTTGAAGTTCTTC. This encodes CASSEEGASLKFF.

CDR3 sequence (DNA): TGTGCCAGCAGTGAAAATCTGAACAGGCCTGAATATGGCTACACCTTC. This gives the protein CASSENLNRPEYGYTF. This rearrangement joins TRBV6-1 to TRBJ1-2; possibly TRBD1 for D (5 bases). In germline, CDR1 is MNHNS, CDR2 SASEGT. Trimming removed 2 bases at V and 5 bases at J, with 18 bases between. CDR3 length: 16 amino acids.

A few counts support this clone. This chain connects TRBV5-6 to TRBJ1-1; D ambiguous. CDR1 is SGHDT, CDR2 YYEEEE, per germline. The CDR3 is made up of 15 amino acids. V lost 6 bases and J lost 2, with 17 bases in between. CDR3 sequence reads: CASIQLQRVNTEAFF. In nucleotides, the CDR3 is TGTGCCAGCATCCAACTGCAGCGGGTCAACACTGAAGCTTTCTTT.

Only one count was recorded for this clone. The CDR3 coding sequence is TGTGCCAGCTCACCGGACAGGGGTTGGGGCTACACCTTC. It encodes CASSPDRGWGYTF. The chain combines TRBV18 with TRBJ1-2, with 9 bases aligning to TRBD1. This CDR3 is 13 amino acids long. The trim removed 3 bases at V and 8 bases at J, leaving 4 bases unmatched. Germline CDR1 reads KGHSH; CDR2 reads LQKENI.

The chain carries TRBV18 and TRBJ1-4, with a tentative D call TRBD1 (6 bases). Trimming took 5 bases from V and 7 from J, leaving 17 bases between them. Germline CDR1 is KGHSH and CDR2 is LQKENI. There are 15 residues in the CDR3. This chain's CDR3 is CASSSTGAYREKLFF. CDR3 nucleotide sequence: TGTGCCAGCTCATCGACAGGAGCGTATCGTGAAAAACTGTTTTTT.

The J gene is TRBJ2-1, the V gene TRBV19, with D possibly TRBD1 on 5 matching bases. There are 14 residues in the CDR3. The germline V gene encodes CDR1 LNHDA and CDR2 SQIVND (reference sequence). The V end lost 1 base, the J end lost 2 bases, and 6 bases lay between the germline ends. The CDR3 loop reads CASSIGGPYNEQFF. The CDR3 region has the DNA TGTGCCAGTAGTATAGGGGGCCCCTACAATGAGCAGTTCTTC.

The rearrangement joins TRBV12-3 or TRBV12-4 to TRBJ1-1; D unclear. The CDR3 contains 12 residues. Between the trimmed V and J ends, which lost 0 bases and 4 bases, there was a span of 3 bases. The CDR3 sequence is CASSLAVTEAFF. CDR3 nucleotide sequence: TGTGCCAGCAGTTTAGCGGTCACTGAAGCTTTCTTT.

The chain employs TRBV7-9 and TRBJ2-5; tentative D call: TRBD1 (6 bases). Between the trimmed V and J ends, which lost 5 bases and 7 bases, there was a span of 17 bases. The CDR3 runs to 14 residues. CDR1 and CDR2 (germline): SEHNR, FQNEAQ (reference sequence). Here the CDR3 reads CASSLGTTMGTQYF. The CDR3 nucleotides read TGTGCCAGCAGCCTGGGGACAACTATGGGGACCCAGTACTTC.

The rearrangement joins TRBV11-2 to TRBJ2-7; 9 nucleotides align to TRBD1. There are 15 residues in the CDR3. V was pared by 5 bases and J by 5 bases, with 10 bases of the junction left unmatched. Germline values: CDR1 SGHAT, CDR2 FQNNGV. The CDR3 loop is CASSLRWGQGDEQYF. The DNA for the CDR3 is TGTGCCAGCAGCCTACGGTGGGGACAGGGCGACGAGCAGTACTTC.

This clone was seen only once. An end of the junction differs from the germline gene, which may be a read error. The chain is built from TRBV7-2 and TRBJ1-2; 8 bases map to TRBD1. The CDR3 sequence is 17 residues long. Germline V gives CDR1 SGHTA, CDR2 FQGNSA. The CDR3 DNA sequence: TGTGCCAGCAGTTTAGGGAATGCCCAGGGGGCCAGCTATGGCTACACCTTC. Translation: CASSLGNAQGASYGYTF.

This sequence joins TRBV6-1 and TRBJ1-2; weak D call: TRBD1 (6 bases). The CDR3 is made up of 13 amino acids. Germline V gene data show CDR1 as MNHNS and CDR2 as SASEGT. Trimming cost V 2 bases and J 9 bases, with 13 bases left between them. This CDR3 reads CASSELGGRSYTF. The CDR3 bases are TGTGCCAGCAGTGAATTGGGGGGCCGCAGCTACACCTTC.

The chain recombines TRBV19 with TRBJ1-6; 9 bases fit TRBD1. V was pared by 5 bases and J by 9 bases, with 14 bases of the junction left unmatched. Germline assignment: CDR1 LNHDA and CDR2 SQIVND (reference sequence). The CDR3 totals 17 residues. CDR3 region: CASSQGQGFALGSPLHF. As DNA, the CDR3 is TGTGCCAGTAGTCAGGGACAGGGATTCGCTCTGGGTTCACCCCTCCACTTT.

The CDR3 DNA is TGTGCCAGCTCGAGGGGGGGCCTAGCAGGGGAGCTGTTTTTT. Residues: CASSRGGLAGELFF. The chain couples TRBV27 to TRBJ2-2; D is perhaps TRBD2 (7 bases). V dropped 8 bases and J dropped 8 bases, with 18 bases sitting between them. The CDR3 is made up of 14 amino acids. The V gene's germline CDR1 is MNHEY and CDR2 SMNVEV (reference sequence).